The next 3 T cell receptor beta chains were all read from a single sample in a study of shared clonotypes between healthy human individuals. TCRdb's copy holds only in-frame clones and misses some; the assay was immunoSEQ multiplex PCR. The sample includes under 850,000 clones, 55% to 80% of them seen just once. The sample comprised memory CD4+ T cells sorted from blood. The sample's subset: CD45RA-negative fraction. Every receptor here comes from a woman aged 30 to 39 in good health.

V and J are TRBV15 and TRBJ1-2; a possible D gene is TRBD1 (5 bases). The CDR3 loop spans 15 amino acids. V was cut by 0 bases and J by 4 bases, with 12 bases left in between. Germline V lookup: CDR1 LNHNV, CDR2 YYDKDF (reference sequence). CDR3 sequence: CATSRDYSGTYGYTF. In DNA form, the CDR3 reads TGTGCCACCAGCAGAGATTACTCAGGGACCTATGGCTACACCTTC.

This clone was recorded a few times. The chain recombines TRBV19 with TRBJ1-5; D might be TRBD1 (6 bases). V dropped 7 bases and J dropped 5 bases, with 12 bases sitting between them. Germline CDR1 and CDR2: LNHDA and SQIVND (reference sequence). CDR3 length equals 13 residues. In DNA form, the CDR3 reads TGTGCCAGTACCGGGACACTTGATCAGCCCCAGCATTTT. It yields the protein CASTGTLDQPQHF.

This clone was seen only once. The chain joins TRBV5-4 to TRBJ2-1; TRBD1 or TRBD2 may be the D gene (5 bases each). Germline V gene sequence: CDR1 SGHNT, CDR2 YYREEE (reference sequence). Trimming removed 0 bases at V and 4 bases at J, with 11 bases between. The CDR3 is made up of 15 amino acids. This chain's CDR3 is CASSLVSGLYNEQFF. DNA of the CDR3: TGTGCCAGCAGCTTGGTCTCGGGGCTTTACAATGAGCAGTTCTTC.